This entry is about one T cell receptor (beta chain). The antigen is undetermined. This sample stems from a study of healthy donors' naive CD4 and CD8 T cells. Findings of the study overall: Bulk sequencing left alpha and beta chains unpaired.

Each TCR library used roughly 490 ng of total RNA and a linear amplification protocol. As processed by the authors: Roughly five healthy donors contributed 60,000 to 80,000 sequenced TCR alpha transcripts. One entry per CDR3 protein results from TCRdb running MiXCR on the reads. TCRdb, not the authors, supplied the V and J calls. This table holds some 190,000 distinct CDR3 sequences, over 60% found once. The receptor comes from a pool of human donors in good health; the sample pools cells from several healthy donors. The sample taken for sequencing was naive CD4+ and CD8+ T cells sorted from blood, pooled from several donors.

CDR3 nucleotides: TGTGCCAGCAGCTGGGGCTGGCGAGGCGAGCAGTTCTTC. It is translated as CASSWGWRGEQFF. The chain has TRBV5-6 and TRBJ2-1; D may be TRBD1 (5 bases). This CDR3 spans 13 amino acids. Germline values: CDR1 SGHDT, CDR2 YYEEEE. The ends were cut back, 3 bases at V and 10 bases at J, with 14 bases in the middle.